The present T cell receptor (beta chain) was sequenced within a study of cytomegalovirus exposure and HLA in healthy donors. From germline, CDR1 is SNHLY and CDR2 FYNNEI. There are 16 residues in the CDR3. The V end was cut by 4 bases, the J end by 3 bases, with 18 bases between. In nominal health when sampled, donors likely had unrecorded immune exposures nonetheless. Amplification used 60 Vbeta primers and 13 Jbeta primers. Produced via immunoSEQ multiplex PCR; TCRdb's table is partial and in-frame only. Here the sample spans 100,000 or so clones, 80% being singletons. A word on this clone: Its antigen is not known.

The study, taken as a whole, reports: Sequencing likely produced, as an artifact, a cluster of highly shared sequence variants. CMV serostatus was the only immune exposure information that was available.

The chain employs TRBV2 and TRBJ2-5, with D possibly matching TRBD1 (5 bases). The sample taken for sequencing was PBMCs. This clonotype was obtained from a man younger than 40 in good health and CMV-seronegative. The CDR3 spells CASSVPAGPQKETQYF. The CDR3, as DNA: TGTGCCAGCAGTGTCCCCGCAGGGCCCCAAAAAGAGACCCAGTACTTC. Full variable domain (outside the CDR3, taken from reference TRBV2 and TRBJ2-5): EPEVTQTPSHQVTQMGQEVILRCVPISNHLYFYWYRQILGQKVEFLVSFYNNEISEKSEIFDDQFSVERPDGSNFTLKIRSTKLEDSAMYFCASSVPAGPQKETQYFGPGTRLLVL.